This TCR beta chain appears in the sequencing data of a study of T cells after yellow fever vaccination. TCRdb re-analysed the 5' RACE reads in MiXCR, keeping a single row per CDR3 protein. The table lists under 400,000 distinct CDR3 sequences, under 15% of them singletons. This material consisted of CD4+ T cells sorted from PBMCs, taken 15 days after the yellow fever booster vaccination. The sequence came from a man aged 18 to 35 who received the YFV17D yellow fever vaccine.

The CDR3 region has the DNA TGCGCCAGCAGCTTGGCCCCCAGTGCGAACACCGGGGAGCTGTTTTTT. It specifies CASSLAPSANTGELFF. The V and J genes are TRBV5-1 and TRBJ2-2; D remains ambiguous. The germline V gene encodes CDR1 SGHRS and CDR2 YFSETQ. The CDR3 is 16 amino acids. Trimming pared 0 bases from V and 0 bases from J, leaving 9 bases between.